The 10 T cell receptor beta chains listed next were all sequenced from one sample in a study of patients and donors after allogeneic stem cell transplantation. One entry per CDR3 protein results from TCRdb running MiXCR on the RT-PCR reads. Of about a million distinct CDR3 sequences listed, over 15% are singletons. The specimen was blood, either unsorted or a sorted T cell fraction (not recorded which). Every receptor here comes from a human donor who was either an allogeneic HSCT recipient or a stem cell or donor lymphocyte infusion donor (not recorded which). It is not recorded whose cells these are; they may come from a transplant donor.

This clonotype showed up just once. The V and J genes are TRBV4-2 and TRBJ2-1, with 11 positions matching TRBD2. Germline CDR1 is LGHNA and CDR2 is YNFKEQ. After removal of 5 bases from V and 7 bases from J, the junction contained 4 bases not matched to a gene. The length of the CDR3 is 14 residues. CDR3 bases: TGTGCCAGCAGCTATAGCGGGAGGGAGAATGAGCAGTTCTTC. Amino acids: CASSYSGRENEQFF.

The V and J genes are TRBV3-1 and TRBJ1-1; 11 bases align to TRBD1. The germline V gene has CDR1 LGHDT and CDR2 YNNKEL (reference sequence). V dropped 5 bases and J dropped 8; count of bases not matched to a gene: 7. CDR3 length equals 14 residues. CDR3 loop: CASSSGTGGREAFF. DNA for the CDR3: TGTGCCAGCAGCTCCGGGACAGGGGGACGGGAAGCTTTCTTT. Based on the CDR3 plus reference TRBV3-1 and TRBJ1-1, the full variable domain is DTAVSQTPKYLVTQMGNDKSIKCEQNLGHDTMYWYKQDSKKFLKIMFSYNNKELIINETVPNRFSPKSPDKAHLNLHINSLELGDSAVYFCASSSGTGGREAFFGQGTRLTVV.

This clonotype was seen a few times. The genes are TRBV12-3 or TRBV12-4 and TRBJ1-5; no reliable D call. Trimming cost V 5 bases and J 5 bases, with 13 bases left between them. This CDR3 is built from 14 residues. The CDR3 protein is CASSETGGHQPQHF. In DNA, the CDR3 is TGTGCCAGCAGTGAAACGGGAGGGCATCAGCCCCAGCATTTT.

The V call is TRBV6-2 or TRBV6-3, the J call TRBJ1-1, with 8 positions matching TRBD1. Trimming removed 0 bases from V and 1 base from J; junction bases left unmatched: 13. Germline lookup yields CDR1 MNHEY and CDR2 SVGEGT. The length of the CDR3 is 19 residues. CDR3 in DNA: TGTGCCAGCAGTTACTCGATTATGGCAGGGGGCAGGGGGAACACTGAAGCTTTCTTT. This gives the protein CASSYSIMAGGRGNTEAFF.

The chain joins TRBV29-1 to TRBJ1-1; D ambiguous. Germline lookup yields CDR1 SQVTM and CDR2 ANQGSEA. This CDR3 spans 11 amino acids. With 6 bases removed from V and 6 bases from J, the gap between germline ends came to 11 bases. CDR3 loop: CSVNEVPEAFF. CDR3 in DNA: TGCAGCGTCAATGAGGTCCCTGAAGCTTTCTTT.

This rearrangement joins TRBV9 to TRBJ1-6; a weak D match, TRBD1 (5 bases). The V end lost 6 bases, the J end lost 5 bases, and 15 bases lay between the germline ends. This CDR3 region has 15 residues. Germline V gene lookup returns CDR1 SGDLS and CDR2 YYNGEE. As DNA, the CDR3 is TGTGCCAGCACTTGGGACCTCGCCCATAATTCACCCCTCCACTTT. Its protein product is CASTWDLAHNSPLHF.

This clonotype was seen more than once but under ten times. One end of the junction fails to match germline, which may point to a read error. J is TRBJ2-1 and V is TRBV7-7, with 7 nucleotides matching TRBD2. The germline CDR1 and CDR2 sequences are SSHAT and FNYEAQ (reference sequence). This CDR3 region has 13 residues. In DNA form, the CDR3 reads TGTGCTAGCAGCGAGCGGGGTCGAGGGGAGCAGTTCTTC. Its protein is CASSERGRGEQFF.

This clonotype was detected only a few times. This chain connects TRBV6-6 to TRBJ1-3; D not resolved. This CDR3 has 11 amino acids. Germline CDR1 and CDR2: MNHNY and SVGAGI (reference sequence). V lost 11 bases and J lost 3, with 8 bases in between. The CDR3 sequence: CAVRGGNTIYF. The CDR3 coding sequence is TGTGCCGTGCGAGGTGGAAACACCATATATTTT.

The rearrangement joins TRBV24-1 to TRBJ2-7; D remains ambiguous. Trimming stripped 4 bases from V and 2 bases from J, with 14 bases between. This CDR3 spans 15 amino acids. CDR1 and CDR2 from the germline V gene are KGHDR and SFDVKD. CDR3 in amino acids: CATSDPAGAPYEQYF. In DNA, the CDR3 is TGTGCCACCAGTGACCCCGCCGGAGCCCCCTACGAGCAGTACTTC.

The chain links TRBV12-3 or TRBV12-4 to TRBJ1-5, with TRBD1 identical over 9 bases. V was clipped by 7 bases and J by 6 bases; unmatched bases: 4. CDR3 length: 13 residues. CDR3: CASTQDRGQPQHF. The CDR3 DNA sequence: TGTGCCAGCACACAGGACAGGGGTCAGCCCCAGCATTTT.